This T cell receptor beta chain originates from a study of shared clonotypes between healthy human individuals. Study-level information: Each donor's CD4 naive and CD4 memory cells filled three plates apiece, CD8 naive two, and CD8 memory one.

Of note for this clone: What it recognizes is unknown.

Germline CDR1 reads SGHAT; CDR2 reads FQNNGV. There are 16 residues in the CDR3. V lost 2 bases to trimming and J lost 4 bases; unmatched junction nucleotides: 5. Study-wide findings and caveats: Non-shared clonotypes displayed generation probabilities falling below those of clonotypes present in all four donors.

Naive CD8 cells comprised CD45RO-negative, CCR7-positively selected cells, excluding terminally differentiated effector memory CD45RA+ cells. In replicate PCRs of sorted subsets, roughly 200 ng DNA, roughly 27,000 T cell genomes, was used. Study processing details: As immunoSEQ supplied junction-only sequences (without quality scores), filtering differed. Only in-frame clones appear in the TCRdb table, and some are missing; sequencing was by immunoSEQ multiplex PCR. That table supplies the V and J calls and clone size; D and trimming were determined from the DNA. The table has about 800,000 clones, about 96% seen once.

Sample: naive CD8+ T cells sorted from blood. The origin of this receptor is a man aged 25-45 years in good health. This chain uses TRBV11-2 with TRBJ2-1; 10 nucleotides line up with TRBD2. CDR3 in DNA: TGTGCCAGCAGCTTAACTAGCGGGAACCTATACAATGAGCAGTTCTTC. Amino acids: CASSLTSGNLYNEQFF.